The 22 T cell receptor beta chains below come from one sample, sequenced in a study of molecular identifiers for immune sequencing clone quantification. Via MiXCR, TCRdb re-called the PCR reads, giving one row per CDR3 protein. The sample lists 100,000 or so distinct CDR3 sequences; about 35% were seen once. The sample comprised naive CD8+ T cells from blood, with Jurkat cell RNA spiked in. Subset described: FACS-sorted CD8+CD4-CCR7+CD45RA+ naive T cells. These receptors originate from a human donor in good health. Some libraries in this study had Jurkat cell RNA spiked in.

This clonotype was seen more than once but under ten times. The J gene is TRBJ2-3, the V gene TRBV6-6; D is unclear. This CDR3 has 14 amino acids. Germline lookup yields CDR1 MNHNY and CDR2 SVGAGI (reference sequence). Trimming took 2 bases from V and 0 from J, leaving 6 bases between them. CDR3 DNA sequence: TGTGCCAGCAGTTACGTTTCTAGCACAGATACGCAGTATTTT. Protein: CASSYVSSTDTQYF.

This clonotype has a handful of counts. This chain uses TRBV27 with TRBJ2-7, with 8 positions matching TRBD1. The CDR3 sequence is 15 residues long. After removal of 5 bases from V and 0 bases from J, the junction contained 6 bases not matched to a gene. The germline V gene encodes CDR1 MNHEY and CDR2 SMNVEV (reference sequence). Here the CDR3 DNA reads TGTGCCAGCAGTCCCAGGGGGCCAGTCTCCTACGAGCAGTACTTC. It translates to CASSPRGPVSYEQYF.

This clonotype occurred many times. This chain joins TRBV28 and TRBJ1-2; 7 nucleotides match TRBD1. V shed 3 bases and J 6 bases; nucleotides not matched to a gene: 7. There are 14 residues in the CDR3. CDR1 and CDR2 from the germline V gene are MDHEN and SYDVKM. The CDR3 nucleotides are TGTGCCAGCAGTTTGGCTACAGGGGCTCATGGCTACACCTTC. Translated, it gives CASSLATGAHGYTF.

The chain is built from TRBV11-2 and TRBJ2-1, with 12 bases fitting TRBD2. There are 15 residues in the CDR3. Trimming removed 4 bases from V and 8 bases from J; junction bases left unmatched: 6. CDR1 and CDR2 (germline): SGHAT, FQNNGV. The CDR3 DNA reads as TGTGCCAGCAGCTCTTCCGGGACTAGCGGGTATGAGCAGTTCTTC. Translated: CASSSSGTSGYEQFF.

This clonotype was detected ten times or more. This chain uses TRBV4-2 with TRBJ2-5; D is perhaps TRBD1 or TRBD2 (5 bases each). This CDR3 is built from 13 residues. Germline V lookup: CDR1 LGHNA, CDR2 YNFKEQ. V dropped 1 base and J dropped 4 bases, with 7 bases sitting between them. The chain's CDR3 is CASSQGGRETQYF. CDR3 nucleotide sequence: TGTGCCAGCAGCCAAGGGGGACGAGAGACCCAGTACTTC.

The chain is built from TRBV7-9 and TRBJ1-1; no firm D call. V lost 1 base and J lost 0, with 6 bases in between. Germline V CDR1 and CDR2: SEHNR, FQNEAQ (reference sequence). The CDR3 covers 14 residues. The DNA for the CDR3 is TGTGCCAGCAGCTTAGAAGCCGTGAACACTGAAGCTTTCTTT. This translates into CASSLEAVNTEAFF.

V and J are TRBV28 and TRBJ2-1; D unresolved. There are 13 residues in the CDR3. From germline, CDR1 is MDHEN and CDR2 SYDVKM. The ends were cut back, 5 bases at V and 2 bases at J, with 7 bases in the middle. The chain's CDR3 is CASSPGTYNEQFF. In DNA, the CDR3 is TGTGCCAGCAGTCCTGGGACCTACAATGAGCAGTTCTTC.

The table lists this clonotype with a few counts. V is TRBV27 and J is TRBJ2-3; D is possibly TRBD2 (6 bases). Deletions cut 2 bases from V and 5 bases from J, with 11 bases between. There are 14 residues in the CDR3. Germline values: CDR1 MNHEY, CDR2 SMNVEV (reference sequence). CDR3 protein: CASSLAGFGDTQYF. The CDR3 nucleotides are TGTGCCAGCAGTTTAGCGGGGTTTGGAGATACGCAGTATTTT.

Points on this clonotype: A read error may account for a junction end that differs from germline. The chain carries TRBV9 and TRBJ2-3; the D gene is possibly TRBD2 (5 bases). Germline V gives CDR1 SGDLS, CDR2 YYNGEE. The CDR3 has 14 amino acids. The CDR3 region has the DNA TGTGCCTGCAGCGGCCAGGCCGGCACAGATACGCAGTATTTT. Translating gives CACSGQAGTDTQYF.

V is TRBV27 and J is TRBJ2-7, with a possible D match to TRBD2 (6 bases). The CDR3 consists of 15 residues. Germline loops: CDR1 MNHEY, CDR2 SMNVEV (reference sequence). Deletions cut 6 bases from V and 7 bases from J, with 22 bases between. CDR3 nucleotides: TGTGCCAGCAGGATAGCCCCGGGACTGTCGGGAGAGCAGTACTTC. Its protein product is CASRIAPGLSGEQYF.

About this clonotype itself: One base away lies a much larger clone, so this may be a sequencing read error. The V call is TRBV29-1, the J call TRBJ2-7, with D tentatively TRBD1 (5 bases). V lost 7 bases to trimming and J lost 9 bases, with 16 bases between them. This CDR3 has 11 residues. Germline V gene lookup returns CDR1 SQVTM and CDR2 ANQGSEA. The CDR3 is CSGLQEKGQYF. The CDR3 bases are TGCAGCGGTTTACAGGAGAAAGGGCAGTACTTC.

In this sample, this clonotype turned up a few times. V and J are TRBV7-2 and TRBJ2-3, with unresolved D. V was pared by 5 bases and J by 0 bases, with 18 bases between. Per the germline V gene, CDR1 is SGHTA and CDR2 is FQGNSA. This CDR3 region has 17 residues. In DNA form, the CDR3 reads TGTGCCAGCAGCGAACACCCGTGGAGTGCTAGCACAGATACGCAGTATTTT. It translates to CASSEHPWSASTDTQYF.

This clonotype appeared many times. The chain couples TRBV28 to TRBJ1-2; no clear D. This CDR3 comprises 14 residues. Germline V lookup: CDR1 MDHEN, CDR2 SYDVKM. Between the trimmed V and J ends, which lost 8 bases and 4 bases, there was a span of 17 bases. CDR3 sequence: CASFPNGEPYGYTF. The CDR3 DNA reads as TGTGCCAGCTTCCCCAACGGGGAGCCCTATGGCTACACCTTC.

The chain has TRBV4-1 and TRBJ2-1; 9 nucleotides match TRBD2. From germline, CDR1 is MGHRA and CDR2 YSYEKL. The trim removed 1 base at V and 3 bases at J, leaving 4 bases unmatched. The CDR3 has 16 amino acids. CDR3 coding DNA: TGCGCCAGCAGCCAAGCATCTAGCGGGATCTACAATGAGCAGTTCTTC. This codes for CASSQASSGIYNEQFF.

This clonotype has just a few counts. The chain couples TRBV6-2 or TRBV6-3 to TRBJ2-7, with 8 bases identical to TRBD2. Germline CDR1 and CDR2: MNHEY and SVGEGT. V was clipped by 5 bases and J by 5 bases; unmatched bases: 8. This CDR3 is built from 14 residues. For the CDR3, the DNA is TGTGCCAGCAGTGACTGGCGGGAGGATGACGAGCAGTACTTC. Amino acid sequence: CASSDWREDDEQYF.

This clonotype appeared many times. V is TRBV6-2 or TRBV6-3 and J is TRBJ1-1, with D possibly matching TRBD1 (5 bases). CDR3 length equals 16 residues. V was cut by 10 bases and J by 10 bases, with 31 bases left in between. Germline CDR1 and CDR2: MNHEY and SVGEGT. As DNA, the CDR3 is TGTGCCACCACCGATCGAGGGGACGGCCACTGGTTGGGAGCTTTCTTT. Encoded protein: CATTDRGDGHWLGAFF.

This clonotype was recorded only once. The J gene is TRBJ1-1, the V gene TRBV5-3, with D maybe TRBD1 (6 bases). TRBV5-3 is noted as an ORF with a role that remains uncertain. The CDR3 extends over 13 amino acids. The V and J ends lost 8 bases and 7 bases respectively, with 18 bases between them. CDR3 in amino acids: CASSAGGRNEAFF. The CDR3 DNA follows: TGTGCCAGCAGCGCGGGGGGGCGGAATGAAGCTTTCTTT.

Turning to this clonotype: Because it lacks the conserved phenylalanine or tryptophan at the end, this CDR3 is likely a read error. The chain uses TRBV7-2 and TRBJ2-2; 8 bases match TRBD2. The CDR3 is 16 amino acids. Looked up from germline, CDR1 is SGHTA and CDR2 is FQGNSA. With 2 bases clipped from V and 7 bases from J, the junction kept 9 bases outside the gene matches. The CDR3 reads CASSLHPAGVDGELFY. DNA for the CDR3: TGTGCCAGCAGCTTACATCCAGCGGGAGTGGACGGGGAGCTGTTTTAT.

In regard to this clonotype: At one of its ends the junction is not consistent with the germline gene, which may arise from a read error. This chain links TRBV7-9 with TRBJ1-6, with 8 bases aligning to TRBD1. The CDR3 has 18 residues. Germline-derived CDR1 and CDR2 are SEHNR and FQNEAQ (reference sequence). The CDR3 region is CAGSVGTGESSYNSPLHF. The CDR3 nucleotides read TGTGCCGGCAGCGTCGGGACAGGAGAAAGCTCCTATAATTCACCCCTCCACTTT.

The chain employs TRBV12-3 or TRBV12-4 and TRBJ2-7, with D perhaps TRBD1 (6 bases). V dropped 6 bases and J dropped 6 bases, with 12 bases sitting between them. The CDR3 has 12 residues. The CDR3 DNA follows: TGTGCCAGCAGCCGAACAGGGCCCGAGCAGTACTTC. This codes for CASSRTGPEQYF.

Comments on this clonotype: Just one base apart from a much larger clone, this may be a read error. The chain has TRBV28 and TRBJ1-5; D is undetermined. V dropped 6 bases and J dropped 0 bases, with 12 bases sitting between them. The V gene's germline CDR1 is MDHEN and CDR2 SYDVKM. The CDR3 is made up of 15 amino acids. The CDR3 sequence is CASRSHDGSNQPQHF. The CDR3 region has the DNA TGTGCCAGCAGAAGCCACGACGGTAGCAATCAGCCCCAGCATTTT. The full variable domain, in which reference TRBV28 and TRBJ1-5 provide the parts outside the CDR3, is DVKVTQSSRYLVKRTGEKVFLECVQDMDHENMFWYRQDPGLGLRLIYFSYDVKMKEKGDIPEGYSVSREKKERFSLILESASTNQTSMYLCASRSHDGSNQPQHFGDGTRLSIL.

The CDR3 coding sequence is TGTGCCAGCAGCCAAATCCAGGATACCTACGAGCAGTACTTC. This encodes CASSQIQDTYEQYF. The gene calls are TRBV14 and TRBJ2-7; D is undetermined. Between the trimmed V and J ends, which lost 2 bases and 2 bases, there was a span of 10 bases. CDR1 SGHDN and CDR2 FVKESK come from the germline V gene. This CDR3 is built from 14 residues.